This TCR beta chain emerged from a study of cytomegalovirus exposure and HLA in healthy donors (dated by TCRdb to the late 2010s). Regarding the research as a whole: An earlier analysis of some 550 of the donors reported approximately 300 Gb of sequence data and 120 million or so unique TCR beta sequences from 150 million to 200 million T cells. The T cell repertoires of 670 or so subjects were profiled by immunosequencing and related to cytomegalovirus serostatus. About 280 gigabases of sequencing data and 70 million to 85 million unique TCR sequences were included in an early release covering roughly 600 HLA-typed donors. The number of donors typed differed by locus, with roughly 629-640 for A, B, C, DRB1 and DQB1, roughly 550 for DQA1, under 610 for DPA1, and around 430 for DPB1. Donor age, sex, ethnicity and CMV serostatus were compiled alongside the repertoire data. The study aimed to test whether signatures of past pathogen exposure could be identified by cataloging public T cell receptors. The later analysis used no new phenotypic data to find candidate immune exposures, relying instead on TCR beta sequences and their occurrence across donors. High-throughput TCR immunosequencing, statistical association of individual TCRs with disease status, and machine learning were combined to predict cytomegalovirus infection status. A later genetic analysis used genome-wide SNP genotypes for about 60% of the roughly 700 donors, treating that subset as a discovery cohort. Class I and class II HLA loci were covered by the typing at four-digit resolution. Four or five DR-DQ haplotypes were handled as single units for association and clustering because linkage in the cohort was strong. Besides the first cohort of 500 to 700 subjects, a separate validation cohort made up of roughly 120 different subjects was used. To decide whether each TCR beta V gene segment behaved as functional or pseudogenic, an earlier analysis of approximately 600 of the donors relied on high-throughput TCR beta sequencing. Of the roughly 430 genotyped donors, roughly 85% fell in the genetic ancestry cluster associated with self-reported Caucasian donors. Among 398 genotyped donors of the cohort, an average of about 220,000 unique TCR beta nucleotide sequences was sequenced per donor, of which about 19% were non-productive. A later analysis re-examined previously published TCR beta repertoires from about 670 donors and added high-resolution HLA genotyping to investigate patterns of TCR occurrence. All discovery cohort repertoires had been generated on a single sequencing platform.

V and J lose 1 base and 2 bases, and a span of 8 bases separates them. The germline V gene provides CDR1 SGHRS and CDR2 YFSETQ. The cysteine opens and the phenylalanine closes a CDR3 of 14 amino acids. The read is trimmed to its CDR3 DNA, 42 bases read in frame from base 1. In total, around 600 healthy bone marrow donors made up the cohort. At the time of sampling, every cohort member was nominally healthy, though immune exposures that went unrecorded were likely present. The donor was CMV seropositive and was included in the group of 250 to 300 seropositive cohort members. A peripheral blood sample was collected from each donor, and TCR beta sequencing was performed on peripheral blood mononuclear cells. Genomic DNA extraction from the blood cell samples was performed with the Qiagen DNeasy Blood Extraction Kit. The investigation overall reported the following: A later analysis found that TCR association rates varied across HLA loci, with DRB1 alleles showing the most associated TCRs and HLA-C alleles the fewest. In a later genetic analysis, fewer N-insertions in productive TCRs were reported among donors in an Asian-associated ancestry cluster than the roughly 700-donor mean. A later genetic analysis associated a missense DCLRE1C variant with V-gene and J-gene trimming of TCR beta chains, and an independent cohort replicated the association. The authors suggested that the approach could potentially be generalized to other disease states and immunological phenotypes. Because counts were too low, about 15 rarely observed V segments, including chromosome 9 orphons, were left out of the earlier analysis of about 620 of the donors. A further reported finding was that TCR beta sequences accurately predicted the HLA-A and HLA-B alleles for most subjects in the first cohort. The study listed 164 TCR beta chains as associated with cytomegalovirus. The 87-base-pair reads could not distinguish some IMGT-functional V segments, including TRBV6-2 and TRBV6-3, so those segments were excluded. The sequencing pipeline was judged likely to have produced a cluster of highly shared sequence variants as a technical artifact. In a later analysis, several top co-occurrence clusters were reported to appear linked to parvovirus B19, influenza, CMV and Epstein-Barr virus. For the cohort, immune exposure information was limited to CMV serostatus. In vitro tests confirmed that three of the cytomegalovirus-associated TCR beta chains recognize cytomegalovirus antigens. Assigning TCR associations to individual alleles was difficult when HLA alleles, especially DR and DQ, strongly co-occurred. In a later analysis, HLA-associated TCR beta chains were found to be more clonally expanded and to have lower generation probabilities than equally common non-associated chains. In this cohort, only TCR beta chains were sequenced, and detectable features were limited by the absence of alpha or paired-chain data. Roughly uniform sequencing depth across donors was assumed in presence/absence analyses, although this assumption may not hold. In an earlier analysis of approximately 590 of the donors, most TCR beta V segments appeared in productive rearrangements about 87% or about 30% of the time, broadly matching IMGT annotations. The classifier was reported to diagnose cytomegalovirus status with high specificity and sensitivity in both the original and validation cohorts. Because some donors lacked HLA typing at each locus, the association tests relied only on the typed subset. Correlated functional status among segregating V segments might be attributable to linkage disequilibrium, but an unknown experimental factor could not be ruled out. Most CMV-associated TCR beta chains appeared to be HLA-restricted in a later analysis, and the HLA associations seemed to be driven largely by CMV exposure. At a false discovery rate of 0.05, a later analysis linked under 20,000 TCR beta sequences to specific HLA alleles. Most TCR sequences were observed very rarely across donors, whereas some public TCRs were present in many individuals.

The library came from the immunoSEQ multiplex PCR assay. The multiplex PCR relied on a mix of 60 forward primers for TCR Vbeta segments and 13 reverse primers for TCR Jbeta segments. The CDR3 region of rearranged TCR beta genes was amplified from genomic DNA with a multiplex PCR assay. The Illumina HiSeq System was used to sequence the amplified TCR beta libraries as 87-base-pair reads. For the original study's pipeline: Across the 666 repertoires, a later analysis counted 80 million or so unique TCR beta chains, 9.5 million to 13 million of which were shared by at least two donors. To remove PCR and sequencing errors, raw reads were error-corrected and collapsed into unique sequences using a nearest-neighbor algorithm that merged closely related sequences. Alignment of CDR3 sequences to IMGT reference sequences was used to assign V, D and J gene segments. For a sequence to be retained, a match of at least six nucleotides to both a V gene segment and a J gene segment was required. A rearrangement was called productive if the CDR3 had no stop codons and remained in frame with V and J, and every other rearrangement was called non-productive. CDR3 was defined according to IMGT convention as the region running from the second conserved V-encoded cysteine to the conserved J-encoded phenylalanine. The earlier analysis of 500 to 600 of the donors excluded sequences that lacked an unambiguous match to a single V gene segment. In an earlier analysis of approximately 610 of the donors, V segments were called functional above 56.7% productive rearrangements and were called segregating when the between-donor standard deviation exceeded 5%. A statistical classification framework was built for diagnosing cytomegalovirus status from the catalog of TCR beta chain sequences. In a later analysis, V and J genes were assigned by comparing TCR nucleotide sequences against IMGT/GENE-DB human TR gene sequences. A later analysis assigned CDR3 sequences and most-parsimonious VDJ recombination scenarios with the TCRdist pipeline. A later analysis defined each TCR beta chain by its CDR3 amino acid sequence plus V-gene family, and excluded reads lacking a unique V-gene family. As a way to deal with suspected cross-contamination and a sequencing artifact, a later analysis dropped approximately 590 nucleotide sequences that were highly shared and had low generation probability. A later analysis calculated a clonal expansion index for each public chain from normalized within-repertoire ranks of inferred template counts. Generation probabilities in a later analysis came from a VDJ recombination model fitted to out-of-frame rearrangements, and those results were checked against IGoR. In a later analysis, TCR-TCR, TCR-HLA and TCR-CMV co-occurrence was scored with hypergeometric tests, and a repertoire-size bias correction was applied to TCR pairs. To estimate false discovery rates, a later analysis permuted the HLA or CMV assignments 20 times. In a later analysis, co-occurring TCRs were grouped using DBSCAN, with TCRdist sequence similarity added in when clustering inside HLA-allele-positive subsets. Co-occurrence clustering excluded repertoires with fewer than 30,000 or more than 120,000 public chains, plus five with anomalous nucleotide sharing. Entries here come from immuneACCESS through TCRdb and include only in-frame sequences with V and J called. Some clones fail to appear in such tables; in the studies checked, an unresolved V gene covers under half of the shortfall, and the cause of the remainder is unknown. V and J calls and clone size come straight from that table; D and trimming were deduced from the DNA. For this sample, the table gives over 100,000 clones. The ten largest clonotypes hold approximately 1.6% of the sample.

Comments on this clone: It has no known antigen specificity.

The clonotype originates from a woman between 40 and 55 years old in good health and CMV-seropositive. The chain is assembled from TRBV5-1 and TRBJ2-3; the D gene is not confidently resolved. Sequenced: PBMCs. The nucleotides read TGCGCCAGCAGCTTGCTTGGCTCCACAGATACGCAGTATTTT. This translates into CASSLLGSTDTQYF. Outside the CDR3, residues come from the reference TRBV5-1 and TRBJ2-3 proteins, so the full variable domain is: KAGVTQTPRYLIKTRGQQVTLSCSPISGHRSVSWYQQTPGQGLQFLFEYFSETQRNKGNFPGRFSGRQFSNSRSEMNVSTLELGDSALYLCASSLLGSTDTQYFGPGTRLTVL.